These 30 T cell receptor beta chains originate from one sample sequenced in a study of T cells after yellow fever vaccination. TCRdb recomputed calls from the 5' RACE reads with MiXCR, one row per CDR3 protein. The sample carries over 85,000 distinct CDR3 sequences, about 8.4% recorded once. The starting material was CD8+ T cells not binding an NS4B(214-222) dextramer, sorted from PBMCs, obtained approximately 16 days after the first yellow fever vaccination. All receptors come from a man aged 18 to 30 who received the YFV17D yellow fever vaccine.

The rearrangement joins TRBV6-2 or TRBV6-3 to TRBJ2-1, with D unclear. V was trimmed by 4 bases and J by 0 bases, leaving 7 bases between them. CDR3 length: 14 residues. The V gene's germline CDR1 is MNHEY and CDR2 SVGEGT. The CDR3 coding sequence is TGTGCCAGCAGTTTCAGTCTCTCCTACAATGAGCAGTTCTTC. It codes for CASSFSLSYNEQFF.

On this clonotype itself: Since a much larger clone is just one base distant, this may be a read error. In DNA, the CDR3 is TGTGCCAGCAGGGAGCGGGACACTTTTCCCGGGGAGATGTTTTTT. Its protein product is CASRERDTFPGEMFF. The J gene is TRBJ2-2, the V gene TRBV6-1; D possibly corresponds to TRBD2 (7 bases). The V gene's germline CDR1 is MNHNS and CDR2 SASEGT. The CDR3 has 15 residues.

The chain uses TRBV10-3 and TRBJ2-3; D uncertain. In germline, CDR1 is ENHRY, CDR2 SYGVKD. The CDR3 sequence is 16 residues long. V lost 3 bases and J lost 2, with 15 bases in between. The CDR3: CAISDPPAQATDTQYF. For the CDR3, the DNA is TGTGCCATCAGTGACCCCCCGGCCCAGGCCACAGATACGCAGTATTTT.

The sample holds many counts of this clonotype. The J gene is TRBJ1-1, the V gene TRBV29-1, with D possibly matching TRBD1 (5 bases). The CDR3 has 12 amino acids. The V and J ends lost 6 bases and 8 bases respectively, with 16 bases between them. Germline V gene data show CDR1 as SQVTM and CDR2 as ANQGSEA. The CDR3 DNA reads TGCAGCGTCCCCCCGGTGGGGCGGGAAGCTTTCTTT. Protein product: CSVPPVGREAFF.

The chain couples TRBV9 to TRBJ2-1; TRBD1 aligns across 10 bases. The CDR3 length is 12 residues. After removal of 3 bases from V and 12 bases from J, the junction contained 3 bases not matched to a gene. Germline loops: CDR1 SGDLS, CDR2 YYNGEE. The CDR3 here is CASSGDRGWQFF. CDR3 nucleotides: TGTGCCAGCAGCGGGGACAGGGGATGGCAGTTCTTC.

This clonotype has ten or more counts. V is TRBV6-2 or TRBV6-3 and J is TRBJ2-7, with D possibly TRBD2 on 5 matching bases. The CDR3 consists of 13 residues. The V gene lost 3 bases and the J gene lost 4 bases, with 10 bases spanning the gap. Germline V lookup: CDR1 MNHEY, CDR2 SVGEGT. The CDR3 DNA reads as TGTGCCAGCAGTTATCCCCGGGGATACGAGCAGTACGTC. Its protein product is CASSYPRGYEQYV.

The rearrangement uses TRBV4-1 and TRBJ2-7; 11 bases align to TRBD2. J gave up 0 bases and V 4 bases, and 5 bases lay outside the gene matches. This CDR3 is 16 amino acids long. The germline CDR1 and CDR2 sequences are MGHRA and YSYEKL. The CDR3 loop is CASSPTGLAVSYEQYF. As DNA, the CDR3 is TGCGCCAGCAGCCCTACGGGACTAGCGGTCTCCTACGAGCAGTACTTC.

In its sample, this clonotype was seen many times. The gene calls are TRBV7-3 and TRBJ2-2; D call uncertain. CDR1 and CDR2 from the germline V gene are SGHTA and FQGTGA. Trimming took 3 bases from V and 5 from J, leaving 4 bases between them. The CDR3 has 12 amino acids. The CDR3 DNA reads TGTGCCAGCAGCTTGATTACCGGGGAGCTGTTTTTT. Amino acids: CASSLITGELFF.

This clonotype was counted only a few times. The V gene is TRBV7-8, the J gene TRBJ2-5; 12 bases align to TRBD1. With 5 bases clipped from V and 4 bases from J, the junction kept 5 bases outside the gene matches. The CDR3 totals 15 residues. Looked up from germline, CDR1 is SGHVS and CDR2 is FQNEAQ. In DNA, the CDR3 is TGTGCCAGCAGCAAAGGGACAGGGGGCGCAGAGACCCAGTACTTC. Protein product: CASSKGTGGAETQYF.

This chain links TRBV20-1 with TRBJ2-7; the D is unclear. The CDR3 loop spans 12 amino acids. V lost 3 bases and J 2 bases, leaving 8 bases between the germline ends. The germline V gene has CDR1 DFQATT and CDR2 SNEGSKA (reference sequence). The CDR3 region has the DNA TGCAGTGCTAGGGGGTGGGCCTACGAGCAGTACTTC. It is translated as CSARGWAYEQYF.

This clonotype was recorded a few times. The V call is TRBV21-1, the J call TRBJ2-7; TRBD1, as called in the table, went unchecked against the DNA. TRBV21-1 is a known pseudogene. CDR3 size: 14 residues. The CDR3 DNA follows: TGTGCCAGCACTTTTGGGACGGGTTGCTACGAGCAGTACGTC. This gives the protein CASTFGTGCYEQYV.

In this sample, this clonotype turned up many times. The chain links TRBV4-1 to TRBJ2-1; maybe TRBD2 (5 bases). Trimming took off 4 bases at V and 4 bases at J, with 20 bases between the two ends. In germline, CDR1 is MGHRA, CDR2 YSYEKL. This CDR3 has 17 amino acids. CDR3 sequence reads: CASSLAPAPLVYNEQFF. The CDR3 coding sequence is TGCGCCAGCAGCCTAGCGCCGGCCCCACTGGTTTACAATGAGCAGTTCTTC.

The chain combines TRBV7-3 with TRBJ2-1, with D tentatively TRBD1 or TRBD2 (6 bases each). The CDR3 consists of 15 residues. Trimming stripped 5 bases from V and 8 bases from J, with 19 bases between. From germline, CDR1 is SGHTA and CDR2 FQGTGA. CDR3 DNA: TGTGCCAGCAGCCCCATGGGGGGCGAGGTCTATGAGCAGTTCTTC. Protein: CASSPMGGEVYEQFF.

V gene TRBV4-1 combines with J gene TRBJ1-1; D not resolved. Germline lookup yields CDR1 MGHRA and CDR2 YSYEKL. V was pared by 4 bases and J by 1 base, with 7 bases between. This CDR3 is 13 amino acids long. CDR3 in DNA: TGCGCCAGCAGCCGCAGACCGAACACTGAAGCTTTCTTT. This codes for CASSRRPNTEAFF.

Only a few counts were recorded for this clonotype. The rearrangement links TRBV5-1 to TRBJ2-2; TRBD1 aligns across 9 bases. J gave up 5 bases and V 4 bases, and 12 bases lay outside the gene matches. Germline V gene lookup returns CDR1 SGHRS and CDR2 YFSETQ. The CDR3 has 17 residues. The CDR3 coding sequence is TGCGCCAGCAGCCTCCGCCCTGACAGGGGGAAAACCGGGGAGCTGTTTTTT. This gives the protein CASSLRPDRGKTGELFF.

V is TRBV7-3 and J is TRBJ2-5; TRBD1 or TRBD2 may be the D gene (6 bases each). The germline gives CDR1 SGHTA, CDR2 FQGTGA. The CDR3 runs 16 residues. Trimming took off 4 bases at V and 2 bases at J, with 17 bases between the two ends. The CDR3 region is CASSSLGGGLQETQYF. CDR3 DNA: TGTGCCAGCAGCTCCTTAGGGGGAGGCCTTCAAGAGACCCAGTACTTC.

The chain couples TRBV23-1 to TRBJ2-7; perhaps D is TRBD1 or TRBD2 (5 bases each). TRBV23-1 is designated an ORF whose function remains uncertain. The CDR3 extends over 13 amino acids. V lost 0 bases, J lost 7 bases, and 10 bases lay in between. In nucleotides, the CDR3 is TGCGCCAGCAGTCAATCTGGGACGGGGGAGCAGTACGTC. This gives the protein CASSQSGTGEQYV.

The chain couples TRBV4-1 to TRBJ2-7; perhaps TRBD1 as D (6 bases). The CDR3 length is 15 residues. CDR1 and CDR2 from the germline V gene are MGHRA and YSYEKL. The V end lost 6 bases, the J end lost 3 bases, and 18 bases lay between the germline ends. CDR3 DNA: TGCGCCAGCAGAACCCGGACAGAGACCCTCTACGAGCAGTACTTC. The encoded protein is CASRTRTETLYEQYF.

In its sample, this clonotype was seen a few times. The chain is built from TRBV5-4 and TRBJ2-5; 15 bases agree with TRBD2. The CDR3 loop spans 15 amino acids. Germline lookup yields CDR1 SGHNT and CDR2 YYREEE (reference sequence). V shed 7 bases and J 4 bases; nucleotides not matched to a gene: 5. The CDR3 DNA sequence: TGTGCCAGCCGGACTAGCGGGGGGGCAGGAGAGACCCAGTACTTC. Its translation is CASRTSGGAGETQYF.

This clonotype appeared a few times. The chain links TRBV5-1 to TRBJ1-2; TRBD1 aligns across 8 bases. Looked up from germline, CDR1 is SGHRS and CDR2 is YFSETQ. V dropped 3 bases and J dropped 5; count of bases not matched to a gene: 15. The CDR3 extends over 17 amino acids. CDR3 residues: CASSSGQAPTTLYGYTF. Here the CDR3 DNA reads TGCGCCAGCAGCTCGGGACAGGCTCCTACCACTCTTTATGGCTACACCTTC.

This chain connects TRBV27 to TRBJ2-5; the match to TRBD1 covers 9 bases. Germline V lookup: CDR1 MNHEY, CDR2 SMNVEV (reference sequence). The CDR3 loop spans 15 amino acids. The V gene end was trimmed by 7 bases and the J gene end by 2 bases; junction bases not matched to a gene: 8. CDR3 amino acids: CASIGAGQGQETQYF. The CDR3 region has the DNA TGTGCCAGCATCGGAGCGGGACAGGGACAAGAGACCCAGTACTTC.

The V gene is TRBV27, the J gene TRBJ2-7; weak D call: TRBD2 (5 bases). The germline V and J ends were trimmed by 6 bases and 7 bases, with 19 bases remaining between them. CDR1 is MNHEY, CDR2 SMNVEV, per germline (reference sequence). This CDR3 comprises 14 residues. CDR3 sequence (DNA): TGTGCCAGCAGGACCAAGAGGGAACCGGCAGAGCAGTACGTC. Protein: CASRTKREPAEQYV.

The genes are TRBV5-6 and TRBJ2-1; TRBD2 aligns across 10 bases. J lost 2 bases, V lost 4 bases, and 9 bases had no gene match. Germline assignment: CDR1 SGHDT and CDR2 YYEEEE. This CDR3 comprises 17 residues. In DNA, the CDR3 is TGTGCCAGCAGCCCCGGAGCCCTAGCGGGGGCCTACAATGAGCAGTTCTTC. Translating it yields CASSPGALAGAYNEQFF.

This clonotype was observed a handful of times. The chain joins TRBV5-1 to TRBJ2-1, with TRBD2 identical over 11 bases. J gave up 5 bases and V 1 base, and 5 bases lay outside the gene matches. CDR1 is SGHRS and CDR2 is YFSETQ in the germline V gene. CDR3 length: 16 amino acids. The CDR3 DNA follows: TGCGCCAGCAGCTTGTCACTAGCGGGGGCTGACAATGAGCAGTTCTTC. This translates into CASSLSLAGADNEQFF.

The chain carries TRBV4-2 and TRBJ2-3, with D perhaps assigned TRBD1 or TRBD2 (5 bases each). The CDR3 runs to 17 residues. Per germline, CDR1 LGHNA and CDR2 YNFKEQ. Trimming shortened V by 0 bases and J by 4 bases, and 17 bases separated the two germline ends. The CDR3 region has the DNA TGTGCCAGCAGCCAAGACTGGGGGAGTAGGTTCGCAGATACGCAGTATTTT. Translation: CASSQDWGSRFADTQYF.

This clonotype has a handful of counts. This chain uses TRBV19 with TRBJ2-7; D is perhaps TRBD1 (5 bases). The CDR3 has 18 residues. The germline V and J ends were trimmed by 8 bases and 0 bases, with 26 bases remaining between them. Germline-derived CDR1 and CDR2 are LNHDA and SQIVND (reference sequence). The CDR3 sequence: CASSIPGQGYPSSYEQYF. The CDR3 region has the DNA TGTGCCAGTTCCATCCCCGGACAAGGGTACCCAAGCTCCTACGAGCAGTACTTC.

J is TRBJ2-1 and V is TRBV20-1; D is unclear. This CDR3 has 12 amino acids. V was clipped by 3 bases and J by 6 bases, with 9 bases between them. Per germline, CDR1 DFQATT and CDR2 SNEGSKA (reference sequence). This CDR3 is CSASFPSNEQFF. Here the CDR3 DNA reads TGCAGTGCTAGTTTTCCCAGCAATGAGCAGTTCTTC.

The CDR3 nucleotides read TGCAGCGTTGAAGACGGACTAGTTGCAGATACGCAGTATTTT. Translating it yields CSVEDGLVADTQYF. The chain has TRBV29-1 and TRBJ2-3; TRBD2 matches at 7 bases. Germline V CDR1 and CDR2: SQVTM, ANQGSEA. The CDR3 has 14 residues. V gave up 0 bases and J gave up 4 bases; unmatched junction bases: 4.

This chain joins TRBV4-1 and TRBJ1-1; no clear D. The germline gives CDR1 MGHRA, CDR2 YSYEKL. The V end lost 0 bases, the J end lost 7 bases, and 9 bases lay between the germline ends. The CDR3 extends over 13 amino acids. CDR3 amino acids: CASSQEGSVEAFF. For the CDR3, the DNA is TGCGCCAGCAGCCAAGAGGGATCAGTTGAAGCTTTCTTT.

This clonotype was observed a handful of times. V is TRBV20-1 and J is TRBJ2-1; 11 bases align to TRBD1. V was pared by 5 bases and J by 9 bases, with 9 bases of the junction left unmatched. In germline, CDR1 is DFQATT, CDR2 SNEGSKA (reference sequence). This CDR3 comprises 14 residues. CDR3 sequence (DNA): TGCAGTGCTCCAAGGGACAGGGGGTGGGGTGAGCAGTTCTTC. It specifies CSAPRDRGWGEQFF.